The text below deals with one TCR beta chain. Its target is not known. Donors counted as nominally healthy when sampled, yet unrecorded immune exposures were likely. The CDR3 has 14 amino acids. In germline, CDR1 is SEHNR, CDR2 FQNEAQ (reference sequence). V gave up 5 bases and J gave up 4 bases; unmatched junction bases: 7. This entry is derived from a study of cytomegalovirus exposure and HLA in healthy donors. Both 60 Vbeta primers and 13 Jbeta primers went into the PCR. Profiled with immunoSEQ multiplex PCR; TCRdb holds only in-frame clones, not every one. In the table there are roughly 200,000 clones, about 88% of which are singletons. Study results and caveats: The study assumed roughly uniform donor sequencing depth for presence/absence analyses. CMV antigen specificity of three CMV-associated chains was confirmed in vitro.

The chain couples TRBV7-9 to TRBJ2-7; 8 positions match TRBD1. This clonotype was obtained from a woman aged 25 to 39 in good health and CMV-seronegative. The sample taken for sequencing was PBMCs. CDR3 region: CASSDSGTGYEQYF. For the CDR3, the DNA is TGTGCCAGCAGCGACTCCGGGACAGGTTACGAGCAGTACTTC.